Detailed here is one T cell receptor (beta chain). Its matching antigen is unknown. The data were taken from a study of Ad26.COV2.S vaccination and SARS-CoV-2 variants. Findings of the study overall: Reported post-vaccination CD8+ and CD4+ T cell responses to spike showed substantial breadth. Placebo and vaccine recipients had non-spike TCR breadth that was similar.

Treatment noted: approximately 18 received Ad26.COV2.S at low or high dose, single or two shots; about 5 received placebo; per-sample allocation not given. Sampling happened 63 days after the first vaccine or placebo injection. Spike of the Wuhan-strain SARS-CoV-2 was expressed by an Ad26 vector, which formed the vaccine. J lost 4 bases, V lost 4 bases, and 7 bases had no gene match. The germline V gene has CDR1 SGHAT and CDR2 FQNNGV. This CDR3 is built from 15 residues. Measured with immunoSEQ multiplex PCR; TCRdb has only the in-frame clones, and not every one. Of about 410,000 clones in the sample, 70% to 90% were seen once.

The receptor's source is a person aged 18-65 years who received the Ad26.COV2.S COVID-19 vaccine or a placebo. Sequencing used peripheral blood, obtained in a trial of Ad26.COV2.S vaccine versus placebo. V usage is TRBV11-2 and J usage is TRBJ2-3; 8 nucleotides match TRBD2. CDR3 nucleotide sequence: TGTGCCAGCAGCTGGAGTGGACTAGCACCAGATACGCAGTATTTT. Translation: CASSWSGLAPDTQYF.